This T cell receptor beta chain came from a study of T cell repertoires in cytomegalovirus infection. Only a few counts were recorded for this clonotype. Its matching antigen is unknown. One entry per CDR3 protein results from TCRdb running MiXCR on the reads. The repertoire holds just under 500,000 distinct CDR3 sequences, with roughly a third as singletons. The V end was cut by 7 bases, the J end by 1 base, with 16 bases between. The CDR3 is made up of 14 amino acids. Germline assignment: CDR1 SQVTM and CDR2 ANQGSEA. The sample here was cultured PBMCs, taken from culture after CMV antigen stimulation. The chain has TRBV29-1 and TRBJ2-5; the D is unclear. This clonotype originated in a human donor in good health (CMV status not recorded). Some clones in this sample may be carry-over from other donors' samples. The CDR3 reads CSGLVRTIQETQYF. In nucleotides, the CDR3 is TGCAGCGGGCTTGTTCGGACGATCCAAGAGACCCAGTACTTC.